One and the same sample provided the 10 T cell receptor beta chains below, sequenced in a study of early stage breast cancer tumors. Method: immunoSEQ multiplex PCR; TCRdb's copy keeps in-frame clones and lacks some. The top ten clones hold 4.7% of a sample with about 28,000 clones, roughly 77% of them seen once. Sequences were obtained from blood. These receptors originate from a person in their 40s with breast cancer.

CDR3 residues: CASSVLSGQGPYNEQFF. CDR3 DNA sequence: TGTGCCAGCAGCGTTCTGTCAGGACAGGGGCCCTACAATGAGCAGTTCTTC. The chain employs TRBV9 and TRBJ2-1; TRBD1 matches at 9 bases. Germline loops: CDR1 SGDLS, CDR2 YYNGEE. V lost 2 bases and J lost 2; bases outside the gene matches: 8. The CDR3 loop spans 17 amino acids.

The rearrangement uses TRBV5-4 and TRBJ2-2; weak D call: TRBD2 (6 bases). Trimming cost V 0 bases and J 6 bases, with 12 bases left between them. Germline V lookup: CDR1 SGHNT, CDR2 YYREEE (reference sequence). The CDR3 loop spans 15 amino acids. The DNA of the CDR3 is TGTGCCAGCAGCTTGGGAGCTAGCGTGGCCGGGGAGCTGTTTTTT. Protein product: CASSLGASVAGELFF.

CDR3 sequence (DNA): TGCAGCGTTGAAGATCCCGGGGACGGAACTAGCACAGATACGCAGTATTTT. Protein: CSVEDPGDGTSTDTQYF. The chain uses TRBV29-1 and TRBJ2-3; either TRBD1 or TRBD2 may supply D (5 bases each). Germline V gene data show CDR1 as SQVTM and CDR2 as ANQGSEA. Between the trimmed V and J ends, which lost 0 bases and 0 bases, there was a span of 16 bases. This CDR3 comprises 17 residues.

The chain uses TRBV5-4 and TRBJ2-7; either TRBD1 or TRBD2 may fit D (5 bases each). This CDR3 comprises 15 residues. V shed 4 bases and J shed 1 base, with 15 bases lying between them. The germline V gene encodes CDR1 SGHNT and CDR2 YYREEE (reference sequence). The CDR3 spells CASSPGRGGSYEQYF. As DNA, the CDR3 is TGTGCCAGCAGCCCGGGACGGGGTGGATCCTACGAGCAGTACTTC.

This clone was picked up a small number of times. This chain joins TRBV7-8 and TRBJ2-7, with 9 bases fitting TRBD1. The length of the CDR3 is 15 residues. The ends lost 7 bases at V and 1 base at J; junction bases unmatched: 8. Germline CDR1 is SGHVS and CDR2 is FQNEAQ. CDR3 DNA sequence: TGTGCCAGCACCCCACAGGGACAGGGATCCTACGAGCAGTACTTC. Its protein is CASTPQGQGSYEQYF. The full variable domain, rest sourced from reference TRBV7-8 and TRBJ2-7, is GAGVSQSPRYKVAKRGQDVALRCDPISGHVSLFWYQQALGQGPEFLTYFQNEAQLDKSGLPSDRFFAERPEGSVSTLKIQRTQQEDSAVYLCASTPQGQGSYEQYFGPGTRLTVT.

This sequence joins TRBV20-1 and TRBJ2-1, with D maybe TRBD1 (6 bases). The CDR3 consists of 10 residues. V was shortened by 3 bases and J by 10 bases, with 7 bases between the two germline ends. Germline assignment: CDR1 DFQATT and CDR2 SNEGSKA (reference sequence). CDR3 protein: CSASQGEQFF. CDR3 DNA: TGCAGTGCTAGTCAGGGGGAGCAGTTCTTC.

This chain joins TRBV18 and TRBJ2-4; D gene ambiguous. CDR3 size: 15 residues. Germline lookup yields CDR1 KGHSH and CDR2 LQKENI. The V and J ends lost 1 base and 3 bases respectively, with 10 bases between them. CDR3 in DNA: TGTGCCAGCTCACCACAGCCCGAGATCAAAAACATTCAGTACTTC. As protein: CASSPQPEIKNIQYF.

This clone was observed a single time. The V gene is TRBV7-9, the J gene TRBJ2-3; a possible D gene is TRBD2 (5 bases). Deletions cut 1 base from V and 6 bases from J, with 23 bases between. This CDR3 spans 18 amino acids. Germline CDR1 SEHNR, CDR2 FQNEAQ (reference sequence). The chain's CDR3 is CASSLGRLSGLNDDTQYF. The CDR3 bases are TGTGCCAGCAGCTTAGGCCGGTTGAGTGGACTCAACGACGATACGCAGTATTTT. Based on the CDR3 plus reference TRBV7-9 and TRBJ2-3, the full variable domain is DTGVSQNPRHKITKRGQNVTFRCDPISEHNRLYWYRQTLGQGPEFLTYFQNEAQLEKSRLLSDRFSAERPKGSFSTLEIQRTEQGDSAMYLCASSLGRLSGLNDDTQYFGPGTRLTVL.

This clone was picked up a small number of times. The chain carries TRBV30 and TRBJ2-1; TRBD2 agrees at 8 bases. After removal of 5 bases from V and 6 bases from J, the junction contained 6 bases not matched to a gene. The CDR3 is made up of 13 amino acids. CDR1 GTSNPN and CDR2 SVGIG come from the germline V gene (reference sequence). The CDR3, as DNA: TGTGCCTGGGGTGCGGGAGGTATCAATGAGCAGTTCTTC. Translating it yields CAWGAGGINEQFF.

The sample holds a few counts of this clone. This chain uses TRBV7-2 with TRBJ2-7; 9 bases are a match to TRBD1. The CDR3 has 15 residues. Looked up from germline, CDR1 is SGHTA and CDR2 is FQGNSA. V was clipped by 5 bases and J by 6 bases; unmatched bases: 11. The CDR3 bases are TGTGCCAGCAGCCCTCAAGGGACAGGGTCACGCGAGCAGTACTTC. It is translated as CASSPQGTGSREQYF. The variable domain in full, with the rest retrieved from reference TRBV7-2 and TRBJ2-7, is GAGVSQSPSNKVTEKGKDVELRCDPISGHTALYWYRQSLGQGLEFLIYFQGNSAPDKSGLPSDRFSAERTGGSVSTLTIQRTQQEDSAVYLCASSPQGTGSREQYFGPGTRLTVT.